One and the same sample provided the 30 T cell receptor beta chains below, sequenced in a study of T cells in Graves' hyperthyroidism and ophthalmopathy (dated 2019 in TCRdb). Receptor libraries were prepared by multiplex PCR. The sequencer listed for this sample is Illumina HiSeq 2000. The TCR beta CDR3 regions were amplified from RNA transcripts. The first round of RT-PCR for the TCR CDR3 was performed with the HTBI primer set and the Qiagen OneStep RT-PCR kit. The public reads were quality trimmed at Q25 with fastp and then assembled into clones with MiXCR by TCRdb, keeping productive beta chains. CDR3 protein duplicates are merged, each entry listing the most common genes and DNA. The table for this sample lists about 680,000 distinct CDR3 sequences; around a third of them were counted only once. The ten largest clones add up to roughly 30% of the sample. What was sequenced was blood. Every receptor here comes from a middle-aged woman with Graves' hyperthyroidism.

As regards this clonotype: A much larger clone is a single base away; this may be a read error. The gene calls are TRBV29-1 and TRBJ1-1, with a weak D call TRBD1 (5 bases). CDR1 is SQVTM, CDR2 ANQGSEA, per germline. The CDR3 runs to 15 residues. In nucleotides, the CDR3 is TGCAGCACCTACCCAGGGTGGCAAGGACGGACTGAAGTTTTCTTT. It translates to CSTYPGWQGRTEVFF.

This clonotype was picked up one time. The J gene is TRBJ1-2, the V gene TRBV7-2; 9 bases are shared with TRBD1. CDR3 size: 14 residues. With V trimmed by 5 bases and J by 7 bases, 8 bases remained unmatched. Germline CDR1 reads SGHTA; CDR2 reads FQGNSA. Written as DNA, the CDR3 is TGTGCCAGCAGCCCACGGACAGGGGTTTTTGGCTACACCTTC. It specifies CASSPRTGVFGYTF.

Concerning this clonotype: This clone may be a read error of a much larger clone one base away. A read error is likely, as this CDR3 ends without the conserved phenylalanine or tryptophan. The rearrangement links TRBV6-1 to TRBJ2-7; 9 positions agree with TRBD1. Germline assignment: CDR1 MNHNS and CDR2 SASEGT. After removal of 7 bases from V and 3 bases from J, the junction contained 10 bases not matched to a gene. The CDR3 spans 15 residues. The CDR3 sequence: CASIDRGQGSYEQYL. CDR3 DNA: TGTGCCAGCATCGATAGGGGACAGGGTAGCTACGAGCAGTACCTC.

This chain connects TRBV5-6 to TRBJ2-5, with D perhaps matching TRBD2 (6 bases). The CDR3 is 16 residues long. Per germline, CDR1 SGHDT and CDR2 YYEEEE. V lost 2 bases and J lost 5, with 19 bases in between. The CDR3 is CASSFGEDGRLETQYF. The CDR3 region has the DNA TGTGCCAGCAGCTTCGGGGAGGACGGGCGTCTGGAGACCCAGTACTTC.

The V gene is TRBV7-9, the J gene TRBJ2-7; 12 bases align to TRBD2. The germline gives CDR1 SEHNR, CDR2 FQNEAQ (reference sequence). The trim removed 5 bases at V and 2 bases at J, leaving 4 bases unmatched. The CDR3 extends over 15 amino acids. This CDR3 reads CASSGGLAGPYEQYF. The CDR3 DNA sequence: TGTGCCAGCAGCGGCGGACTAGCGGGGCCCTACGAGCAGTACTTC.

Concerning this clonotype itself: The conserved phenylalanine or tryptophan normally closing the CDR3 is absent here, so this likely arose from a read error. CDR3 sequence reads: CSASATGGAGGNQPQHS. The CDR3 nucleotides are TGCAGTGCTAGCGCAACAGGGGGCGCAGGGGGCAATCAGCCCCAGCATTCT. The chain has TRBV20-1 and TRBJ1-5, with 9 bases lining up with TRBD1. Germline V gives CDR1 DFQATT, CDR2 SNEGSKA (reference sequence). The CDR3 consists of 17 residues. V was pared by 3 bases and J by 2 bases, with 11 bases of the junction left unmatched.

This clonotype appeared many times. The chain joins TRBV29-1 to TRBJ2-5; possibly TRBD2 for D (6 bases). CDR3 length equals 12 residues. Germline V gene data show CDR1 as SQVTM and CDR2 as ANQGSEA. CDR3 sequence: CSQIADQETQYF. CDR3 nucleotide sequence: TGCAGTCAAATAGCGGATCAAGAGACCCAGTACTTC.

The table lists this clonotype with many counts. The J gene is TRBJ1-6, the V gene TRBV3-1; 7 bases agree with TRBD1. Germline assignment: CDR1 LGHDT and CDR2 YNNKEL (reference sequence). The CDR3 has 14 residues. V was pared by 4 bases and J by 11 bases, with 8 bases of the junction left unmatched. The DNA for the CDR3 is TGTGCCAGCAGCCTTGTGACAGGGAAAACACCCCTCCACTTT. Residues: CASSLVTGKTPLHF. Filled out from reference TRBV3-1 and TRBJ1-6, the complete variable domain reads DTAVSQTPKYLVTQMGNDKSIKCEQNLGHDTMYWYKQDSKKFLKIMFSYNNKELIINETVPNRFSPKSPDKAHLNLHINSLELGDSAVYFCASSLVTGKTPLHFGNGTRLTVT.

The sample holds many counts of this clonotype. The chain couples TRBV6-5 to TRBJ1-2; D is undetermined. The germline V gene encodes CDR1 MNHEY and CDR2 SVGAGI. The germline V and J ends were trimmed by 0 bases and 2 bases, with 7 bases remaining between them. The CDR3 runs to 14 residues. CDR3 coding DNA: TGTGCCAGCAGTTACTCGAGGGAAAACTATGGCTACACCTTC. This translates into CASSYSRENYGYTF.

This clonotype has only a few counts. The genes are TRBV20-1 and TRBJ1-1, with D unresolved. Trimming removed 6 bases at V and 5 bases at J, with 22 bases between. The length of the CDR3 is 15 residues. CDR1 DFQATT and CDR2 SNEGSKA come from the germline V gene (reference sequence). Here the CDR3 DNA reads TGCAGTGCCCCCCGCCCACGGCCGCTTATGACTGAAGCTTTCTTT. It translates to CSAPRPRPLMTEAFF.

The chain couples TRBV12-3 or TRBV12-4 to TRBJ1-2, with D tentatively TRBD1 (5 bases). Trimming removed 3 bases from V and 5 bases from J, with 13 bases in between. The CDR3 consists of 14 residues. The DNA for the CDR3 is TGTGCCAGCAGTTTTGGTCCGGGGGGGTATGGCTACACCTTC. This translates into CASSFGPGGYGYTF.

The rearrangement links TRBV5-8 to TRBJ2-5; D gene ambiguous. The CDR3 is 16 amino acids. Germline CDR1 is SGHTS and CDR2 is YDEGEE. With 0 bases removed from V and 4 bases from J, the gap between germline ends came to 16 bases. DNA for the CDR3: TGTGCCAGCAGCTTGGCCGGCACCAACCCTGGAGAGACCCAGTACTTC. Its translation is CASSLAGTNPGETQYF.

In this sample, this clonotype turned up a few times. The genes are TRBV20-1 and TRBJ2-7; perhaps D is TRBD1 or TRBD2 (6 bases each). From germline, CDR1 is DFQATT and CDR2 SNEGSKA (reference sequence). Trimming left V 1 base short and J 0 bases short, with 19 bases between. The CDR3 totals 17 residues. CDR3 region: CSARAGAGQPISYEQYF. CDR3 in DNA: TGCAGTGCTAGAGCTGGTGCGGGACAACCTATCTCCTACGAGCAGTACTTC.

This clonotype has a count of ten or more. The gene calls are TRBV29-1 and TRBJ1-2; a possible D gene is TRBD1 (5 bases). From germline, CDR1 is SQVTM and CDR2 ANQGSEA. The CDR3 has 11 amino acids. V lost 8 bases, J lost 2 bases, and 9 bases lay in between. DNA for the CDR3: TGCAGCACCCAGGGCAACTATGGCTACACCTTC. Translation: CSTQGNYGYTF. Filled out from reference TRBV29-1 and TRBJ1-2, the complete variable domain reads SAVISQKPSRDICQRGTSLTIQCQVDSQVTMMFWYRQQPGQSLTLIATANQGSEATYESGFVIDKFPISRPNLTFSTLTVSNMSPEDSSIYLCSTQGNYGYTFGSGTRLTVV.

As concerns this clonotype: The junction differs from germline at one of its ends, possibly a read error. The chain combines TRBV4-3 with TRBJ1-6; D perhaps matches TRBD1 (5 bases). The CDR3 has 15 residues. Germline CDR1 is LGHNA and CDR2 is YSLEER. CDR3 residues: CASSDRDPYYSPLHF. For the CDR3, the DNA is TGCGCCAGCAGCGACCGGGACCCCTATTATTCACCCCTCCACTTT.

In its sample, this clonotype was seen a few times. V is TRBV19 and J is TRBJ1-1, with no clear D. The CDR3 spans 11 residues. CDR1 is LNHDA and CDR2 is SQIVND in the germline V gene (reference sequence). V was shortened by 7 bases and J by 6 bases, with 9 bases between the two germline ends. The CDR3 is CASTLRAEAFF. The CDR3 DNA reads as TGTGCCAGTACCCTAAGGGCTGAAGCTTTCTTT.

J is TRBJ1-5 and V is TRBV19; D remains unclear. CDR3 length: 16 amino acids. V lost 3 bases and J lost 0, with 12 bases in between. The germline gives CDR1 LNHDA, CDR2 SQIVND (reference sequence). The DNA of the CDR3 is TGTGCCAGTAGTATGGAGGCACCTTATAGCAATCAGCCCCAGCATTTT. It encodes CASSMEAPYSNQPQHF.

This chain connects TRBV2 to TRBJ1-1; D may be TRBD1 (5 bases). Germline lookup yields CDR1 SNHLY and CDR2 FYNNEI. Trimming cost V 6 bases and J 11 bases, with 13 bases left between them. The CDR3 runs 11 residues. The CDR3 nucleotides read TGTGCCAGCAGAGTCCCAGGGAGGGCTTTCTTT. The encoded protein is CASRVPGRAFF.

This clonotype was detected many times. J is TRBJ1-1 and V is TRBV29-1; possible D gene TRBD1, 5 bases. The CDR3 has 13 residues. The V and J ends lost 6 bases and 7 bases respectively, with 18 bases between them. Germline-derived CDR1 and CDR2 are SQVTM and ANQGSEA. The CDR3 region is CSVSGGSGVEAFF. The DNA of the CDR3 is TGCAGCGTCTCGGGGGGATCCGGGGTTGAAGCTTTCTTT.

The chain combines TRBV12-5 with TRBJ1-2; D gene ambiguous. Germline values: CDR1 LGHNT, CDR2 FRNRAP. This CDR3 spans 12 amino acids. Trimming took 9 bases from V and 10 from J, leaving 18 bases between them. The CDR3: CARVDRWGDYTF. CDR3 in DNA: TGTGCTAGGGTTGACCGGTGGGGTGACTACACCTTC. Combining the CDR3 with reference TRBV12-5 and TRBJ1-2 gives the whole variable domain DARVTQTPRHKVTEMGQEVTMRCQPILGHNTVFWYRQTMMQGLELLAYFRNRAPLDDSGMPKDRFSAEMPDATLATLKIQPSEPRDSAVYFCARVDRWGDYTFGSGTRLTVV.

This clonotype was counted only a few times. The CDR3 DNA reads TGTGCCAGCAGTCCTTTCACGAATAACTACGAGCAGTACTTC. This encodes CASSPFTNNYEQYF. The chain has TRBV6-5 and TRBJ2-7; D not resolved. V lost 5 bases to trimming and J lost 3 bases, with 14 bases between them. The CDR3 runs 14 residues. Germline CDR1 and CDR2: MNHEY and SVGAGI.

This clonotype has only a few counts. The chain links TRBV7-9 to TRBJ1-1, with 8 bases fitting TRBD1. The CDR3 extends over 15 amino acids. V was pared by 6 bases and J by 0 bases, with 6 bases of the junction left unmatched. Germline V gene lookup returns CDR1 SEHNR and CDR2 FQNEAQ (reference sequence). The CDR3, as DNA: TGTGCCAGCAGACAGGGGGGGGAAATGAACACTGAAGCTTTCTTT. Its translation is CASRQGGEMNTEAFF.

The chain couples TRBV7-9 to TRBJ2-7; 9 bases align to TRBD2. Trimming removed 6 bases from V and 3 bases from J; junction bases left unmatched: 12. CDR3 length: 16 residues. Germline CDR1 is SEHNR and CDR2 is FQNEAQ (reference sequence). The CDR3 bases are TGTGCCAGCAGTTCAGAGGGGACTAGCTATAGCTACGAGCAGTACTTC. Its translation: CASSSEGTSYSYEQYF.

Written as DNA, the CDR3 is TGTGCGCCGTCGGCGGGGTGCGGAAACACCATATATTTT. Encoded protein: CAPSAGCGNTIYF. The rearrangement links TRBV28 to TRBJ1-3; D uncertain. This CDR3 comprises 13 residues. CDR1 is MDHEN, CDR2 SYDVKM, per germline.

In regard to this clonotype: A junction boundary mismatches the germline segment, possibly from a read error. V and J are TRBV7-9 and TRBJ1-5, with no clear D. This CDR3 has 16 residues. Germline-derived CDR1 and CDR2 are SEHNR and FQNEAQ (reference sequence). The CDR3 region has the DNA TGTGCCAGCAATAAGACCCGACTTGCAACCAATCGGCCCCAGCATTTT. It translates to CASNKTRLATNRPQHF. The variable domain in full, completed from reference TRBV7-9 and TRBJ1-5, reads DTGVSQNPRHKITKRGQNVTFRCDPISEHNRLYWYRQTLGQGPEFLTYFQNEAQLEKSRLLSDRFSAERPKGSFSTLEIQRTEQGDSAMYLCASNKTRLATNRPQHFGDGTRLSIL.

A note on this clonotype: It may be a read error: a sequence one base away is much more abundant. The rearrangement links TRBV6-5 to TRBJ2-5, with 7 nucleotides matching TRBD1. CDR3 length equals 18 residues. Germline-derived CDR1 and CDR2 are MNHEY and SVGAGI. The CDR3 DNA sequence: TGTGCCATCAGTTACGCTTCGCCGGGACAGTCGGTCATTGAGACCCAGTACTTC. Its protein product is CAISYASPGQSVIETQYF.

This clonotype was detected only a few times. CDR3 coding DNA: TGTGCCAGCAGCACCGACAGAAGGAGCTACACTGAAGCTTTCTTT. Its protein product is CASSTDRRSYTEAFF. This chain uses TRBV6-5 with TRBJ1-1, with TRBD1 as a possible D gene (5 bases). V lost 6 bases and J 3 bases, leaving 17 bases between the germline ends. The germline gives CDR1 MNHEY, CDR2 SVGAGI. This CDR3 has 15 amino acids.

The rearrangement links TRBV20-1 to TRBJ1-2; D may be TRBD1 (5 bases). Germline CDR1 and CDR2: DFQATT and SNEGSKA (reference sequence). This CDR3 contains 16 residues. V dropped 0 bases and J dropped 3 bases, with 17 bases sitting between them. The CDR3 DNA is TGCAGTGCTAGAGATCTCCCCCAGGGCTTGGACTATGGCTACACCTTC. This translates into CSARDLPQGLDYGYTF.

The chain combines TRBV19 with TRBJ2-7; no clear D gene. The CDR3 contains 15 residues. The V gene's germline CDR1 is LNHDA and CDR2 SQIVND (reference sequence). Trimming pared 6 bases from V and 4 bases from J, leaving 19 bases between. CDR3 in DNA: TGTGCCAGTAGCCCGACTGGCAGCCCTACTTACGAGCAGTACTTC. As protein: CASSPTGSPTYEQYF.

The chain links TRBV4-1 to TRBJ2-2, with 7 bases identical to TRBD2. CDR1 and CDR2 from the germline V gene are MGHRA and YSYEKL. The V gene end was trimmed by 1 base and the J gene end by 1 base; junction bases not matched to a gene: 12. CDR3 length equals 19 residues. CDR3 sequence reads: CASSQGGGSTSLNTGELFF. As DNA, the CDR3 is TGCGCCAGCAGCCAAGGGGGAGGGTCGACTAGTTTGAACACCGGGGAGCTGTTTTTT.